The present entry profiles one T cell receptor (beta chain) with its context. The antigen is undetermined. This record comes from a study of shared clonotypes between healthy human individuals. The data were produced by immunoSEQ multiplex PCR, yet TCRdb's version contains in-frame clones alone and is incomplete. The sample lists around 700,000 clones; approximately 79% were seen once. General study results and limits: Estimated richness values were generally larger in naive subsets than in memory subsets.

The V segment lost 6 bases and the J segment 3 bases; nucleotides outside the gene matches: 6. Germline V gene sequence: CDR1 MNHNS, CDR2 SASEGT. The CDR3 runs to 15 residues. The receptor was isolated from a woman in her twenties or thirties in good health. The V and J genes are TRBV6-1 and TRBJ2-7, with 12 nucleotides matching TRBD2. Sequenced: memory CD4+ T cells sorted from blood. Documented subset: CD45RA-negative fraction. This chain's CDR3 is CASRVAGLAGYEQYF. The DNA of the CDR3 is TGTGCCAGCAGGGTAGCGGGACTAGCGGGCTACGAGCAGTACTTC.